The 21 T cell receptor beta chains in this list originate from one sample, sequenced in a study of Ad26.COV2.S vaccination and SARS-CoV-2 variants. Described treatment: over 15 received Ad26.COV2.S at low or high dose, single or two shots; 5 received placebo; per-sample allocation not given. At day 63 after the first vaccine or placebo injection, samples were drawn. TCRdb keeps only in-frame clones here, not all; method: immunoSEQ multiplex PCR. The table records approximately 410,000 clones, roughly 90% of them present only once. This specimen consisted of peripheral blood, obtained in a trial of Ad26.COV2.S vaccine versus placebo. The receptors were gathered from a person between 18 and 65 years old who received the Ad26.COV2.S COVID-19 vaccine or a placebo.

The chain uses TRBV7-8 and TRBJ1-2; D perhaps matches TRBD1 (5 bases). Trimming took 5 bases from V and 5 from J, leaving 12 bases between them. The CDR3 runs 13 residues. Germline CDR1 and CDR2: SGHVS and FQNEAQ. DNA of the CDR3: TGTGCCAGCAGCCCGCCGGGGGGTTATGGCTACACCTTC. It specifies CASSPPGGYGYTF.

The chain uses TRBV19 and TRBJ2-5; 16 nucleotides match TRBD2. This CDR3 has 17 amino acids. CDR1 is LNHDA, CDR2 SQIVND, per germline (reference sequence). The V and J ends lost 5 bases and 0 bases, in that order; junction bases with no gene match: 3. CDR3 protein: CASSLGLAGGYQETQYF. CDR3 DNA: TGTGCCAGTAGTCTGGGACTAGCGGGGGGGTACCAAGAGACCCAGTACTTC.

The rearrangement joins TRBV19 to TRBJ2-1; tentatively, D is TRBD1 (5 bases). Trimming removed 3 bases from V and 6 bases from J, with 15 bases in between. The CDR3 loop spans 15 amino acids. Per the germline V gene, CDR1 is LNHDA and CDR2 is SQIVND (reference sequence). CDR3: CASSILLRVPNEQFF. DNA of the CDR3: TGTGCCAGTAGTATCCTGCTCAGGGTCCCCAATGAGCAGTTCTTC.

This clone was counted a single time. This chain links TRBV18 with TRBJ2-7; D ambiguous. The CDR3 extends over 14 amino acids. V shed 2 bases and J shed 3 bases, with 11 bases lying between them. Germline V gene data show CDR1 as KGHSH and CDR2 as LQKENI. CDR3 nucleotides: TGTGCCAGCTCACCAGGTAGGGATCGCTACGAGCAGTACTTC. This sequence encodes CASSPGRDRYEQYF.

The chain employs TRBV6-6 and TRBJ2-7, with D possibly matching TRBD1 (6 bases). Trimming removed 3 bases at V and 5 bases at J, with 11 bases between. Germline CDR1 is MNHNY and CDR2 is SVGAGI (reference sequence). CDR3 length: 13 residues. The CDR3, as DNA: TGTGCCAGCAGTTATAGAGGGGGTCACGAGCAGTACTTC. As protein: CASSYRGGHEQYF.

V and J are TRBV30 and TRBJ1-2; 8 bases match TRBD1. Germline CDR1 is GTSNPN and CDR2 is SVGIG (reference sequence). The CDR3 runs 14 residues. Germline trimming cut 2 bases from V and 4 bases from J; bases unmatched to any gene: 6. CDR3: CAWSIGQGGYGYTF. Here the CDR3 DNA reads TGTGCCTGGAGTATAGGACAGGGAGGCTATGGCTACACCTTC.

The chain couples TRBV25-1 to TRBJ2-5, with 9 bases fitting TRBD1. The V and J ends lost 10 bases and 5 bases, in that order; junction bases with no gene match: 14. Germline CDR1 and CDR2: MGHDK and SYGVNS. CDR3 length: 15 residues. CDR3 nucleotides: TGTGCCACCACAACTACAGGGGGCAGGTGGGAGACCCAGTACTTC. Residues: CATTTTGGRWETQYF.

This clone was picked up one time. The chain has TRBV5-1 and TRBJ2-3; unclear D gene. Trimming stripped 9 bases from V and 2 bases from J, with 13 bases between. Germline CDR1 and CDR2: SGHRS and YFSETQ. The CDR3 spans 13 residues. The CDR3 region is CATALGFTDTQYF. In DNA, the CDR3 is TGCGCCACCGCCTTGGGGTTCACAGATACGCAGTATTTT.

This chain connects TRBV6-1 to TRBJ1-4, with 10 bases matching TRBD1. The length of the CDR3 is 16 residues. From germline, CDR1 is MNHNS and CDR2 SASEGT. V lost 4 bases to trimming and J lost 3 bases; unmatched junction nucleotides: 5. CDR3: CASSAGQGVSNEKLFF. The DNA for the CDR3 is TGTGCCAGCAGTGCAGGACAGGGGGTGTCTAATGAAAAACTGTTTTTT.

The V call is TRBV11-3, the J call TRBJ2-2, with 8 nucleotides matching TRBD1. Germline CDR1 SGHNT, CDR2 YENEEA. The CDR3 has 15 residues. V lost 5 bases to trimming and J lost 5 bases; unmatched junction nucleotides: 7. The DNA for the CDR3 is TGTGCCAGCAGCCACCGGACAGGGAGTACCGGGGAGCTGTTTTTT. It is translated as CASSHRTGSTGELFF.

This clone has more than one count but fewer than ten. The chain links TRBV7-3 to TRBJ2-5, with TRBD2 identical over 7 bases. CDR3 size: 15 residues. V was clipped by 5 bases and J by 2 bases; unmatched bases: 8. The germline gives CDR1 SGHTA, CDR2 FQGTGA. The CDR3 is CASSEGPAGQETQYF. For the CDR3, the DNA is TGTGCCAGCAGCGAGGGGCCAGCGGGACAAGAGACCCAGTACTTC.

CDR3 nucleotides: TGCAGCGTAAATACAGGGGGCGCGTCTGGAAACACCATATATTTT. Translating gives CSVNTGGASGNTIYF. The chain couples TRBV29-1 to TRBJ1-3, with 9 nucleotides matching TRBD1. V was clipped by 6 bases and J by 1 base; unmatched bases: 7. Germline loops: CDR1 SQVTM, CDR2 ANQGSEA. The CDR3 has 15 residues.

V gene TRBV27 combines with J gene TRBJ2-2, with a tentative D call TRBD1 (6 bases). The CDR3 covers 15 residues. CDR1 is MNHEY and CDR2 is SMNVEV in the germline V gene (reference sequence). V lost 3 bases and J lost 6, with 14 bases in between. The CDR3: CASSFRTDHSGELFF. Written as DNA, the CDR3 is TGTGCCAGCAGTTTCCGGACAGATCACTCCGGGGAGCTGTTTTTT.

The chain is built from TRBV12-3 or TRBV12-4 and TRBJ1-2; D remains unclear. The CDR3 runs 12 residues. V lost 11 bases, J lost 4 bases, and 14 bases lay in between. The chain's CDR3 is CAVARYLYGYTF. The CDR3 DNA follows: TGTGCCGTGGCGCGGTACCTCTATGGCTACACCTTC.

The chain combines TRBV7-3 with TRBJ1-2, with D tentatively TRBD1 (5 bases). Looked up from germline, CDR1 is SGHTA and CDR2 is FQGTGA. This CDR3 contains 16 residues. The ends were cut back, 4 bases at V and 8 bases at J, with 23 bases in the middle. The CDR3 is CASSSGAGTVVSGYTF. As DNA, the CDR3 is TGTGCCAGCAGCTCCGGTGCCGGGACCGTCGTTAGCGGCTACACCTTC.

This chain connects TRBV9 to TRBJ2-4, with TRBD1 matching 8 bases. CDR1 is SGDLS, CDR2 YYNGEE, per germline. Trimming removed 3 bases from V and 3 bases from J; junction bases left unmatched: 8. The CDR3 has 16 residues. CDR3 DNA sequence: TGTGCCAGCAGCGAAAATCCAGGGGGCGTCAAAAACATTCAGTACTTC. Residues: CASSENPGGVKNIQYF.

The gene calls are TRBV7-3 and TRBJ1-6; D not resolved. With 4 bases removed from V and 10 bases from J, the gap between germline ends came to 14 bases. Germline CDR1 SGHTA, CDR2 FQGTGA. This CDR3 is built from 14 residues. The DNA for the CDR3 is TGTGCCAGCAGCTCAACCGGGAACTTATCACCCCTCCACTTT. This translates into CASSSTGNLSPLHF.

The V gene is TRBV4-1, the J gene TRBJ2-7, with TRBD1 as a possible D gene (5 bases). There are 15 residues in the CDR3. Germline lookup yields CDR1 MGHRA and CDR2 YSYEKL. Trimming removed 2 bases from V and 0 bases from J, with 11 bases in between. CDR3 bases: TGCGCCAGCAGCCAAACAGGACCGAGCTCCTACGAGCAGTACTTC. The encoded protein is CASSQTGPSSYEQYF.

CDR3 nucleotide sequence: TGTGCCAGCACCCTCCAGGACAGACACTACGAGCAGTACTTC. It specifies CASTLQDRHYEQYF. The chain combines TRBV3-1 (or the pseudogene TRBV3-2) with TRBJ2-7; perhaps TRBD1 as D (6 bases). This CDR3 region has 14 residues. V lost 7 bases and J lost 3, with 16 bases in between. The germline gives CDR1 LGHDT, CDR2 YNNKEL (reference sequence).

The chain is built from TRBV6-5 and TRBJ2-6; D is unresolved. This CDR3 comprises 14 residues. The germline V gene has CDR1 MNHEY and CDR2 SVGAGI. Trimming cost V 6 bases and J 4 bases, with 10 bases left between them. The CDR3 region is CASSAWSGANVLTF. The CDR3 DNA reads TGTGCCAGCAGCGCCTGGTCCGGGGCCAACGTCCTGACTTTC.

The genes are TRBV11-3 and TRBJ1-2, with D maybe TRBD1 (5 bases). V gave up 0 bases and J gave up 2 bases, with 7 bases separating them. Germline V gene lookup returns CDR1 SGHNT and CDR2 YENEEA. The CDR3 extends over 14 amino acids. CDR3 nucleotide sequence: TGTGCCAGCAGCTTAGATAGACAGAACTATGGCTACACCTTC. Protein sequence: CASSLDRQNYGYTF.